The T cell receptor (beta chain) described here comes from a study of cytotoxic CD8 clonotypes in ibrutinib-treated CLL. Comment on this clone: The same CDR3 also results from other DNA sequences found in this sample.

Measured with immunoSEQ multiplex PCR; TCRdb has only the in-frame clones, and not every one. The data contain about 130,000 clones, 75% to 90% of them singletons. Germline loops: CDR1 SGHNT, CDR2 YYREEE (reference sequence). V shed 0 bases and J shed 2 bases, with 11 bases lying between them. The CDR3 has 15 amino acids. Sequencing used PBMCs, obtained after 24 months of ibrutinib treatment. This sequence was found in a human donor with chronic lymphocytic leukemia. The chain couples TRBV5-4 to TRBJ1-1, with D tentatively TRBD1 (5 bases). The CDR3, as DNA: TGTGCCAGCAGCTTGGTTCCAGGGTCTAACACTGAAGCTTTCTTT. Protein sequence: CASSLVPGSNTEAFF.